The rows below give T cell receptor beta chains drawn from one sample of a study of shared clonotypes between healthy human individuals. The assay was immunoSEQ multiplex PCR, and TCRdb's table has in-frame clones only and misses some. This sample yields 1,500,000 or so clones, of which approximately 98.5% are seen a single time; approximately 0.4% belongs to the top ten. The specimen sequenced was naive CD4+ T cells sorted from blood. Receptors originate from a man younger than 40 in good health. The CDR3 runs from the conserved cysteine through the conserved F or W. The order of the fields is V gene, J gene, D gene, CDR3 DNA, CDR3 protein. A D gene is named only where the DNA matches it firmly.

TRBV29-1	TRBJ1-1	.	TGCAGCGTTGAGCCCAACTCAGGGACTGAAGCTTTCTTT	CSVEPNSGTEAFF
TRBV21-1	TRBJ1-1	.	TGTGCCAGCAGCAAAGCGGCAGGGCGTTGTGGAGGGGAAGCTTTCTTT	CASSKAAGRCGGEAFF
TRBV11-3	TRBJ2-1	.	TGTGCCAGCAGTACCACCGAGAGGAATGAGCAGTTCTTC	CASSTTERNEQFF
TRBV27	TRBJ2-3	.	TGTGCCAGCAGTTATCAGGGGTCGGGAGATACGCAGTATTTT	CASSYQGSGDTQYF
TRBV7-2	TRBJ2-7	TRBD1	TGTGCCAGCAGCATAGTCGGACAGGACCCCTCCTACGAGCAGTACTTC	CASSIVGQDPSYEQYF
TRBV29-1	TRBJ1-1	TRBD1	TGCAGCGTTCAAAAACCGGGACAGGGGGCGAGAAGCACTGAAGCTTTCTTT	CSVQKPGQGARSTEAFF
TRBV18	TRBJ1-3	.	TGTGCCAGCTCACGTTTTGACGGTGTCTCTGGAAACACCATATATTTT	CASSRFDGVSGNTIYF
TRBV6-1	TRBJ2-6	.	TGTGCCAGCCTGGGTCTCTCTGGGGCCAACGTCCTGACTTTC	CASLGLSGANVLTF
TRBV27	TRBJ2-7	TRBD2	TGTGCCAGCAGTCCCCCGGGACTAGCGCGTCTCTCCTACGAGCAGTACTTC	CASSPPGLARLSYEQYF
TRBV5-5	TRBJ1-1	.	TGTGCCAGCAGCTTGACGTACACTGAAGCTTTCTTT	CASSLTYTEAFF